This TCR beta chain was captured by sequencing in a study of cytomegalovirus exposure and HLA in healthy donors. In the PCR, 60 Vbeta and 13 Jbeta primers were used. Data came from immunoSEQ multiplex PCR; TCRdb stores just in-frame clones and leaves some out. The sample carries 150,000 to 200,000 clones, over 75% recorded once. A word on this clone: Sequence at one end of the junction differs from germline and may be a read error.

This CDR3 region has 14 residues. Germline values: CDR1 SEHNR, CDR2 FQNEAQ (reference sequence). The sample comprised PBMCs. The source of this sequence is a man aged 45-65 years in good health and CMV-seropositive. The chain recombines TRBV7-9 with TRBJ1-2; weak D call: TRBD1 (6 bases). The CDR3 region has the DNA TGTTCCAGCAGCTTAGGGGGGGGAGTCTATGGCTACACCTTC. Amino acids: CSSSLGGGVYGYTF.